A single sample is the source of the 13 T cell receptor beta chains below, sequenced in a study of circulating CD8 cells and anti-PD-1 response in melanoma. Sorting of live CD3+CD8+TCRalphabeta+ cells by PD-1 and/or TIGIT gave four subsets. Each library started from around 14 ng of total RNA using the QIAseq Immune Repertoire TCR panel. TCRdb called the reads again in MiXCR, with one record for every CDR3 protein. The data hold around 600 distinct CDR3 sequences, with approximately 6.2% observed a single time. The sequencing used CD8+ T cells from PBMCs, collected at baseline or after one month of anti-PD-1 therapy (not recorded which). These receptors were obtained from a human donor with melanoma.

By share of the sample, this clonotype is large. The rearrangement uses TRBV9 and TRBJ2-2; D gene ambiguous. Between the trimmed V and J ends, which lost 1 base and 2 bases, there was a span of 6 bases. Germline CDR1 is SGDLS and CDR2 is YYNGEE. CDR3 size: 14 residues. The CDR3 DNA is TGTGCCAGCAGCGTAAGGCCCAACACCGGGGAGCTGTTTTTT. As protein: CASSVRPNTGELFF.

Comments on this clonotype: A clone one base away is much larger, so this may be a read error. The V gene is TRBV19, the J gene TRBJ1-5; D possibly corresponds to TRBD1 (5 bases). In germline, CDR1 is LNHDA, CDR2 SQIVND (reference sequence). The CDR3 length is 13 residues. Trimming stripped 10 bases from V and 4 bases from J, with 14 bases between. The CDR3 sequence is CAILHGGNQPQHF. CDR3 nucleotides: TGTGCCATCCTGCATGGGGGGAATCAGCCCCAGCATTTT.

This clonotype is medium-sized (0.01 to 0.1%) in the sample. The V call is TRBV24-1, the J call TRBJ2-5, with TRBD2 identical over 7 bases. V shed 1 base and J 1 base; nucleotides not matched to a gene: 5. This CDR3 contains 16 residues. Germline CDR1 is KGHDR and CDR2 is SFDVKD. For the CDR3, the DNA is TGTGCCACCAGTGATTTCGAGCGGGGCGCCCAAGAGACCCAGTACTTC. It yields the protein CATSDFERGAQETQYF.

The genes are TRBV27 and TRBJ2-1, with D tentatively TRBD2 (6 bases). The length of the CDR3 is 15 residues. With 2 bases removed from V and 3 bases from J, the gap between germline ends came to 11 bases. From germline, CDR1 is MNHEY and CDR2 SMNVEV (reference sequence). DNA of the CDR3: TGTGCCAGCAGTTTAACGGCTAGCGACTACAATGAGCAGTTCTTC. This codes for CASSLTASDYNEQFF.

The chain links TRBV28 to TRBJ1-5; the D gene is possibly TRBD1 (6 bases). The CDR3 totals 15 residues. Germline values: CDR1 MDHEN, CDR2 SYDVKM. The germline V and J ends were trimmed by 7 bases and 3 bases, with 16 bases remaining between them. The DNA of the CDR3 is TGTGCCAGCAAACCGTCAACAGGGATCAATCAGCCCCAGCATTTT. Amino acids: CASKPSTGINQPQHF.

The genes are TRBV20-1 and TRBJ2-7; D may match TRBD1 or TRBD2 (5 bases each). Germline loops: CDR1 DFQATT, CDR2 SNEGSKA (reference sequence). V lost 6 bases and J 0 bases, leaving 15 bases between the germline ends. The CDR3 totals 14 residues. CDR3 DNA: TGCAGTGCACCCTGGGGGTATAGCTCCTACGAGCAGTACTTC. Translated, it gives CSAPWGYSSYEQYF.

V usage is TRBV2 and J usage is TRBJ1-5; D may be TRBD1 (5 bases). Germline V gene data show CDR1 as SNHLY and CDR2 as FYNNEI. Trimming pared 4 bases from V and 7 bases from J, leaving 17 bases between. The CDR3 length is 15 residues. CDR3 sequence: CASSGGRGDFQPQHF. As DNA, the CDR3 is TGTGCCAGCAGTGGCGGTCGTGGGGACTTCCAGCCCCAGCATTTT.

The chain is built from TRBV19 and TRBJ2-4; D is perhaps TRBD2 (6 bases). V was trimmed by 1 base and J by 1 base, leaving 14 bases between them. The germline V gene has CDR1 LNHDA and CDR2 SQIVND (reference sequence). CDR3 length equals 17 residues. CDR3 region: CASSIVSSGDAKNIQYF. CDR3 DNA: TGTGCCAGTAGTATAGTTTCGTCGGGAGACGCCAAAAACATTCAGTACTTC. Based on the CDR3 plus reference TRBV19 and TRBJ2-4, the full variable domain is DGGITQSPKYLFRKEGQNVTLSCEQNLNHDAMYWYRQDPGQGLRLIYYSQIVNDFQKGDIAEGYSVSREKKESFPLTVTSAQKNPTAFYLCASSIVSSGDAKNIQYFGAGTRLSVL.

In its sample, this clonotype was seen a few times. The chain has TRBV19 and TRBJ1-5; D is uncertain. The germline V gene has CDR1 LNHDA and CDR2 SQIVND (reference sequence). Trimming pared 4 bases from V and 4 bases from J, leaving 11 bases between. The CDR3 is 14 amino acids. In DNA form, the CDR3 reads TGTGCCAGTAGTAACGGGTGGCCGAATCAGCCCCAGCATTTT. Its protein is CASSNGWPNQPQHF.

By proportion, this clonotype is large. This chain uses TRBV28 with TRBJ2-7; 8 bases agree with TRBD1. The CDR3 loop spans 14 amino acids. The V segment lost 5 bases and the J segment 2 bases; nucleotides outside the gene matches: 5. Germline V gives CDR1 MDHEN, CDR2 SYDVKM. The CDR3: CASSPTGDPYEQYF. The DNA of the CDR3 is TGTGCCAGCAGTCCGACAGGGGACCCCTACGAGCAGTACTTC.

Concerning this clonotype: One base away lies a much larger clone, so this may be a sequencing read error. This chain joins TRBV30 and TRBJ1-3; maybe TRBD1 (5 bases). Germline assignment: CDR1 GTSNPN and CDR2 SVGIG (reference sequence). This CDR3 contains 12 residues. CDR3 protein: CVWKGVGNTIYF. The CDR3, as DNA: TGTGTCTGGAAAGGGGTCGGAAACACCATATATTTT. Combining the CDR3 with reference TRBV30 and TRBJ1-3 gives the whole variable domain SQTIHQWPATLVQPVGSPLSLECTVEGTSNPNLYWYRQAAGRGLQLLFYSVGIGQISSEVPQNLSASRPQDRQFILSSKKLLLSDSGFYLCVWKGVGNTIYFGEGSWLTVV.

By proportion, this clonotype is large (0.1 to 1%). The gene calls are TRBV24-1 and TRBJ2-1, with TRBD1 matching over 9 bases. V shed 7 bases, J shed 9 bases, and the junction held 9 bases outside the gene matches. Germline V gene sequence: CDR1 KGHDR, CDR2 SFDVKD. The CDR3 has 14 residues. This CDR3 is CATRASGTGSEQFF. The DNA of the CDR3 is TGTGCCACCAGGGCTTCCGGGACAGGGAGTGAGCAGTTCTTC.

This clonotype is medium-sized in the sample. CDR3 amino acids: CASSAGTSGGTDTQYF. Here the CDR3 DNA reads TGTGCCAGCAGCGCCGGGACTAGCGGGGGCACAGATACGCAGTATTTT. The J gene is TRBJ2-3, the V gene TRBV9; TRBD2 matches at 13 bases. Trimming took 3 bases from V and 1 from J; bases not matched to a gene: 2. Per the germline V gene, CDR1 is SGDLS and CDR2 is YYNGEE. The CDR3 length is 16 residues.